One and the same sample provided the 22 T cell receptor beta chains below, sequenced in a study of T cells in Graves' hyperthyroidism and ophthalmopathy. RNA transcripts were the template for amplifying TCR beta CDR3 regions. When the TCR CDR3 underwent first-round RT-PCR, the HTBI primer set was used. TCRdb re-called the multiplex PCR reads through MiXCR, storing one row per CDR3 protein. This sample carries approximately 530,000 distinct CDR3 sequences, 16% of them seen once, and the ten largest clones take about 17%. The sample taken for sequencing was blood. Receptors were obtained from a woman younger than 30 with Graves' hyperthyroidism.

This sequence joins TRBV7-3 and TRBJ2-1; 8 bases map to TRBD2. The CDR3 runs to 18 residues. The junction had 8 bases not matched to a gene; V was cut back by 1 base and J by 0 bases. Germline V gene sequence: CDR1 SGHTA, CDR2 FQGTGA. CDR3: CASSLMAGGHSSYNEQFF. The CDR3 region has the DNA TGTGCCAGCAGCTTAATGGCGGGGGGTCATAGCTCCTACAATGAGCAGTTCTTC.

A few counts support this clonotype. The rearrangement joins TRBV3-1 to TRBJ2-5; the D is unclear. Between the trimmed V and J ends, which lost 2 bases and 3 bases, there was a span of 7 bases. From germline, CDR1 is LGHDT and CDR2 YNNKEL (reference sequence). The CDR3 loop spans 13 amino acids. CDR3 loop: CASSQRAEETQYF. The CDR3 nucleotides are TGTGCCAGCAGCCAAAGGGCTGAAGAGACCCAGTACTTC.

This clonotype was detected ten times or more. The chain joins TRBV7-2 to TRBJ2-3; 12 positions agree with TRBD2. The V segment lost 4 bases and the J segment 2 bases; nucleotides outside the gene matches: 7. Germline V lookup: CDR1 SGHTA, CDR2 FQGNSA. CDR3 size: 17 residues. The CDR3 reads CASSSDGLAGHTDTQYF. DNA of the CDR3: TGTGCCAGCAGCTCGGACGGACTAGCGGGACACACAGATACGCAGTATTTT. The full variable domain, its missing parts supplied by reference TRBV7-2 and TRBJ2-3, is GAGVSQSPSNKVTEKGKDVELRCDPISGHTALYWYRQSLGQGLEFLIYFQGNSAPDKSGLPSDRFSAERTGGSVSTLTIQRTQQEDSAVYLCASSSDGLAGHTDTQYFGPGTRLTVL.

The rearrangement uses TRBV28 and TRBJ2-7; D unclear. The germline V and J ends were trimmed by 7 bases and 2 bases, with 18 bases remaining between them. CDR3 length: 15 amino acids. The germline V gene has CDR1 MDHEN and CDR2 SYDVKM. The chain's CDR3 is CASTNLGSRTYEQYF. For the CDR3, the DNA is TGTGCCAGCACTAATCTCGGTAGCCGTACCTACGAGCAGTACTTC. The full variable domain, completed using reference TRBV28 and TRBJ2-7, is DVKVTQSSRYLVKRTGEKVFLECVQDMDHENMFWYRQDPGLGLRLIYFSYDVKMKEKGDIPEGYSVSREKKERFSLILESASTNQTSMYLCASTNLGSRTYEQYFGPGTRLTVT.

In this sample, this clonotype turned up a few times. The chain employs TRBV7-7 and TRBJ2-3; no reliable D call. The germline V gene has CDR1 SSHAT and CDR2 FNYEAQ (reference sequence). The V gene lost 2 bases and the J gene lost 5 bases, with 8 bases spanning the gap. The CDR3 consists of 13 residues. The CDR3 nucleotides are TGTGCCAGCAGCTTACAGATCGAAGATACGCAGTATTTT. Translated: CASSLQIEDTQYF.

The rearrangement joins TRBV19 to TRBJ2-5, with no clear D. Deletions cut 0 bases from V and 3 bases from J, with 17 bases between. The CDR3 is 17 amino acids. The germline V gene has CDR1 LNHDA and CDR2 SQIVND (reference sequence). The CDR3 here is CASSIDIFGTAKETQYF. CDR3 bases: TGTGCCAGTAGTATAGATATATTCGGCACAGCTAAAGAGACCCAGTACTTC.

V is TRBV25-1 and J is TRBJ2-5; D possibly matches TRBD1 or TRBD2 (5 bases each). The CDR3 length is 13 residues. V was trimmed by 1 base and J by 13 bases, leaving 16 bases between them. Germline V gene sequence: CDR1 MGHDK, CDR2 SYGVNS. The CDR3 loop is CASSESSGRPAYF. DNA of the CDR3: TGTGCCAGCAGTGAATCATCGGGGCGACCCGCGTACTTC. The variable domain in full, with the rest retrieved from reference TRBV25-1 and TRBJ2-5, is EADIYQTPRYLVIGTGKKITLECSQTMGHDKMYWYQQDPGMELHLIHYSYGVNSTEKGDLSSESTVSRIRTEHFPLTLESARPSHTSQYLCASSESSGRPAYFGPGTRLLVL.

This chain joins TRBV15 and TRBJ1-3; perhaps TRBD1 as D (6 bases). V lost 0 bases, J lost 0 bases, and 9 bases lay in between. Germline V CDR1 and CDR2: LNHNV, YYDKDF (reference sequence). CDR3 length equals 16 residues. The CDR3 here is CATSREGGPSGNTIYF. Here the CDR3 DNA reads TGTGCCACCAGCAGAGAGGGGGGCCCCTCTGGAAACACCATATATTTT.

This clonotype has ten or more counts. This chain joins TRBV5-5 and TRBJ2-7; 10 bases are shared with TRBD2. The CDR3 loop spans 15 amino acids. With V trimmed by 2 bases and J by 4 bases, 6 bases remained unmatched. Germline V CDR1 and CDR2: SGHKS, YYEKEE (reference sequence). The CDR3 bases are TGTGCCAGCAGCTTCAGCGGGGGGGCTTCGTACGAGCAGTACTTC. Translated: CASSFSGGASYEQYF.

This clonotype has more than one count but fewer than ten. The V and J genes are TRBV12-5 and TRBJ2-7; D gene unclear. This CDR3 has 15 residues. Trimming took off 0 bases at V and 2 bases at J, with 11 bases between the two ends. CDR1 is LGHNT, CDR2 FRNRAP, per germline. DNA of the CDR3: TGTGCTAGTGGTTTGGTAGTCGGACGTGCCTACGAGCAGTACTTC. It codes for CASGLVVGRAYEQYF.

This clonotype was counted between two and nine times. The V call is TRBV12-5, the J call TRBJ1-5; the D gene is possibly TRBD1 (6 bases). Germline V gene data show CDR1 as LGHNT and CDR2 as FRNRAP. V lost 7 bases and J lost 3, with 19 bases in between. This CDR3 contains 16 residues. The DNA for the CDR3 is TGTGCTAGTGCCAATATGGGGGGCAGGATCAATCAGCCCCAGCATTTT. Protein sequence: CASANMGGRINQPQHF.

Only a few counts were recorded for this clonotype. The chain couples TRBV11-2 to TRBJ2-5; D is unresolved. Looked up from germline, CDR1 is SGHAT and CDR2 is FQNNGV. The V gene lost 5 bases and the J gene lost 2 bases, with 18 bases spanning the gap. There are 16 residues in the CDR3. In DNA, the CDR3 is TGTGCCAGCAGCGCAAGTTGGGTAGTCAAACAAGAGACCCAGTACTTC. Translated: CASSASWVVKQETQYF.

This clonotype was observed many times. The CDR3 is CASSPKGVRVRETQYF. CDR3 sequence (DNA): TGTGCCAGCAGCCCGAAGGGTGTACGGGTTAGAGAGACCCAGTACTTC. The V and J genes are TRBV12-3 or TRBV12-4 and TRBJ2-5; D is undetermined. The CDR3 extends over 16 amino acids. The ends were cut back, 6 bases at V and 4 bases at J, with 21 bases in the middle.

This clonotype was observed a handful of times. The V gene is TRBV19, the J gene TRBJ2-5, with D perhaps TRBD1 (6 bases). Trimming shortened V by 5 bases and J by 2 bases, and 15 bases separated the two germline ends. Germline CDR1 reads LNHDA; CDR2 reads SQIVND (reference sequence). This CDR3 is 15 amino acids long. CDR3 sequence: CASSHLDRTQETQYF. For the CDR3, the DNA is TGTGCCAGTAGTCACCTCGACAGGACTCAAGAGACCCAGTACTTC.

The rearrangement joins TRBV9 to TRBJ1-1, with D unresolved. The CDR3 sequence is 15 residues long. Trimming stripped 1 base from V and 1 base from J, with 11 bases between. Germline-derived CDR1 and CDR2 are SGDLS and YYNGEE. This chain's CDR3 is CASSVSGRENTEAFF. The CDR3 coding sequence is TGTGCCAGCAGCGTAAGTGGACGGGAGAACACTGAAGCTTTCTTT. The full variable domain, rest sourced from reference TRBV9 and TRBJ1-1, is DSGVTQTPKHLITATGQRVTLRCSPRSGDLSVYWYQQSLDQGLQFLIQYYNGEERAKGNILERFSAQQFPDLHSELNLSSLELGDSALYFCASSVSGRENTEAFFGQGTRLTVV.

This rearrangement joins TRBV19 to TRBJ2-5; the D gene is possibly TRBD2 (6 bases). V lost 5 bases, J lost 1 base, and 11 bases lay in between. The CDR3 is 14 residues long. Germline lookup yields CDR1 LNHDA and CDR2 SQIVND (reference sequence). CDR3 coding DNA: TGTGCCAGTAGTCTCCGGGGAGGCCAAGAGACCCAGTACTTC. Translated: CASSLRGGQETQYF.

The chain has TRBV14 and TRBJ2-5, with D hard to call. Per the germline V gene, CDR1 is SGHDN and CDR2 is FVKESK. CDR3 length equals 12 residues. With 0 bases removed from V and 6 bases from J, the gap between germline ends came to 5 bases. The CDR3 reads CASSQEMQTQYF. As DNA, the CDR3 is TGTGCCAGCAGCCAAGAAATGCAGACCCAGTACTTC.

This chain connects TRBV24-1 to TRBJ2-3; D is uncertain. This CDR3 has 15 residues. Trimming removed 2 bases at V and 0 bases at J, with 8 bases between. Germline CDR1 reads KGHDR; CDR2 reads SFDVKD. CDR3 sequence: CATSDSGRSTDTQYF. In DNA, the CDR3 is TGTGCCACCAGTGATTCCGGACGGAGCACAGATACGCAGTATTTT.

The chain recombines TRBV7-2 with TRBJ2-5; the match to TRBD2 covers 10 bases. Unmatched junction bases numbered 6, after V lost 7 bases and J lost 4 bases. Germline CDR1 reads SGHTA; CDR2 reads FQGNSA. CDR3 length equals 14 residues. CDR3 DNA: TGTGCCAGCACCCTAGGACTAGCGGTAGAGACCCAGTACTTC. This gives the protein CASTLGLAVETQYF. Variable domain in full (rest from reference TRBV7-2 and TRBJ2-5): GAGVSQSPSNKVTEKGKDVELRCDPISGHTALYWYRQSLGQGLEFLIYFQGNSAPDKSGLPSDRFSAERTGGSVSTLTIQRTQQEDSAVYLCASTLGLAVETQYFGPGTRLLVL.

This clonotype has more than one count but fewer than ten. CDR3 residues: CASSQDRLLAGGNSYNEQFF. The CDR3 bases are TGTGCCAGCAGCCAAGATCGGTTACTAGCGGGAGGGAACTCCTACAATGAGCAGTTCTTC. The chain employs TRBV3-1 and TRBJ2-1; TRBD2 matches 13 bases. The CDR3 totals 20 residues. CDR1 and CDR2 from the germline V gene are LGHDT and YNNKEL (reference sequence). V was pared by 0 bases and J by 0 bases, with 8 bases of the junction left unmatched.

This clonotype was detected only a few times. The chain combines TRBV3-1 with TRBJ1-6; D not resolved. The CDR3 consists of 14 residues. Germline loops: CDR1 LGHDT, CDR2 YNNKEL (reference sequence). Trimming cost V 4 bases and J 8 bases, with 12 bases left between them. CDR3 DNA: TGTGCCAGCAGCCGCCTGGACGGCTATTCACCCCTCCACTTT. Protein sequence: CASSRLDGYSPLHF. Full variable domain (remainder filled in from reference TRBV3-1 and TRBJ1-6): DTAVSQTPKYLVTQMGNDKSIKCEQNLGHDTMYWYKQDSKKFLKIMFSYNNKELIINETVPNRFSPKSPDKAHLNLHINSLELGDSAVYFCASSRLDGYSPLHFGNGTRLTVT.

The table lists this clonotype with a few counts. J is TRBJ2-7 and V is TRBV9, with 7 bases aligning to TRBD2. Germline V gene lookup returns CDR1 SGDLS and CDR2 YYNGEE. V was clipped by 0 bases and J by 6 bases; unmatched bases: 9. CDR3 length equals 15 residues. This CDR3 is CASSVAVGGEGEQYF. The CDR3 DNA reads as TGTGCCAGCAGCGTAGCTGTCGGCGGGGAGGGCGAGCAGTACTTC.